This record covers a single T cell receptor beta chain. The protocol was immunoSEQ multiplex PCR, while the TCRdb copy is restricted to in-frame clones and leaves out a portion. Of about 400,000 clones in the sample, around 84% are singletons; the top ten hold 3%. V lost 3 bases and J lost 5; bases outside the gene matches: 12. Germline loops: CDR1 SGHNT, CDR2 YENEEA. This CDR3 comprises 18 residues. The data are from a study of blood T cell repertoires in COVID-19. About the research overall: The cDNA or gDNA used as material had been derived from T cells, B-cell-depleted T cells, or PBMCs.

Specimen: peripheral blood. J is TRBJ2-2 and V is TRBV11-3; 10 bases map to TRBD2. The source is a human donor in a cohort sampled during active COVID-19. CDR3: CASSFGPAGGPLTGELFF. CDR3 bases: TGTGCCAGCAGCTTTGGTCCAGCGGGAGGGCCGTTGACCGGGGAGCTGTTTTTT.